The 32 T cell receptor beta chains below come from one sample, sequenced in a study of T cell changes during pregnancy in multiple sclerosis (dated 2019 in TCRdb). The library was obtained by the immunoSEQ multiplex PCR assay. The table was pulled from immuneACCESS by TCRdb, which kept in-frame rearrangements only. Such tables lose some clones; where checked, under half of the loss comes from unresolved V genes, and the rest has no known cause. The sample profile shows tens of thousands of clones; 90% of them were found once. Approximately 4.5% of the sample belongs to the ten largest clones. The sequences come from CD8+ T cells from peripheral blood mononuclear cells, collected in the second trimester of pregnancy. The receptor set was obtained from a female donor with multiple sclerosis, enrolled in a pregnancy study.

The genes are TRBV27 and TRBJ1-2; TRBD1 aligns across 7 bases. With 6 bases clipped from V and 8 bases from J, the junction kept 6 bases outside the gene matches. Germline V CDR1 and CDR2: MNHEY, SMNVEV (reference sequence). This CDR3 spans 12 amino acids. CDR3 sequence (DNA): TGTGCCAGCAGACTCACAGGGGAAGGCTACACCTTC. This encodes CASRLTGEGYTF.

This chain uses TRBV10-3 with TRBJ2-1; 7 bases are a match to TRBD2. Trimming took 6 bases from V and 5 from J; bases not matched to a gene: 16. The CDR3 has 17 amino acids. Germline values: CDR1 ENHRY, CDR2 SYGVKD. DNA for the CDR3: TGTGCCATCAGGACCAACGGGGCGGGAGTAATGGACAATGAGCAGTTCTTC. It encodes CAIRTNGAGVMDNEQFF.

The J gene is TRBJ2-2, the V gene TRBV6-4, with 12 bases fitting TRBD2. Germline lookup yields CDR1 MRHNA and CDR2 SNTAGT. The CDR3 spans 14 residues. V dropped 8 bases and J dropped 4; count of bases not matched to a gene: 2. CDR3 residues: CASATSGSTGELFF. The CDR3 region has the DNA TGTGCCAGCGCGACTAGCGGGAGCACCGGGGAGCTGTTTTTT.

The count of this clone is one. The chain couples TRBV5-4 to TRBJ2-5; TRBD2 aligns across 13 bases. With V trimmed by 6 bases and J by 2 bases, 7 bases remained unmatched. The CDR3 contains 16 residues. Germline V gene sequence: CDR1 SGHNT, CDR2 YYREEE (reference sequence). The CDR3 protein is CASTRTSGSLQETQYF. The CDR3, as DNA: TGTGCCAGCACAAGGACTAGCGGGAGCCTGCAAGAGACCCAGTACTTC. Full variable domain (outside the CDR3, taken from reference TRBV5-4 and TRBJ2-5): ETGVTQSPTHLIKTRGQQVTLRCSSQSGHNTVSWYQQALGQGPQFIFQYYREEENGRGNFPPRFSGLQFPNYSSELNVNALELDDSALYLCASTRTSGSLQETQYFGPGTRLLVL.

This chain connects TRBV29-1 to TRBJ2-3, with a possible D match to TRBD1 (6 bases). CDR1 SQVTM and CDR2 ANQGSEA come from the germline V gene. Between the trimmed V and J ends, which lost 3 bases and 6 bases, there was a span of 19 bases. CDR3 length: 15 residues. DNA for the CDR3: TGCAGCGTTGATTGGGGGCTAGCCTCACCCGATACGCAGTATTTT. Residues: CSVDWGLASPDTQYF.

J is TRBJ2-7 and V is TRBV28; 8 bases are a match to TRBD1. The germline V gene has CDR1 MDHEN and CDR2 SYDVKM. The J segment lost 2 bases and the V segment lost 5 bases, leaving 5 bases of the junction unmatched. The CDR3 is made up of 14 amino acids. This CDR3 reads CASSPTGQAYEQYF. The CDR3 DNA reads as TGTGCCAGCAGTCCAACGGGACAGGCCTACGAGCAGTACTTC.

This sequence joins TRBV29-1 and TRBJ2-5, with a possible D match to TRBD2 (5 bases). V lost 7 bases and J lost 4, with 19 bases in between. CDR3 length: 14 residues. Germline V gene sequence: CDR1 SQVTM, CDR2 ANQGSEA. The CDR3 region is CSAWNHPAGETQYF. CDR3 DNA sequence: TGCAGCGCTTGGAACCATCCCGCGGGAGAGACCCAGTACTTC.

The chain employs TRBV7-9 and TRBJ2-1; TRBD2 is a possible D gene (6 bases). This CDR3 is 14 amino acids long. The germline V gene has CDR1 SEHNR and CDR2 FQNEAQ (reference sequence). V shed 5 bases and J shed 6 bases, with 14 bases lying between them. CDR3 region: CASSPKLTSNEQFF. In nucleotides, the CDR3 is TGTGCCAGCAGCCCCAAACTGACTAGCAATGAGCAGTTCTTC.

CDR3 in DNA: TGTGCCAGCAGCAGGGGATTTGGTACTGAAGCTTTCTTT. Residues: CASSRGFGTEAFF. This rearrangement joins TRBV28 to TRBJ1-1, with TRBD1 as a possible D gene (6 bases). CDR1 and CDR2 (germline): MDHEN, SYDVKM. The CDR3 runs to 13 residues. With 6 bases removed from V and 5 bases from J, the gap between germline ends came to 13 bases.

V is TRBV7-9 and J is TRBJ2-7; tentative D call: TRBD2 (5 bases). CDR1 SEHNR and CDR2 FQNEAQ come from the germline V gene (reference sequence). The CDR3 is 13 amino acids. V was cut by 3 bases and J by 6 bases, with 12 bases left in between. The CDR3 DNA is TGTGCCAGCAGCTTCCCGGGAAATCGCGAGCAGTACTTC. It yields the protein CASSFPGNREQYF.

J is TRBJ2-1 and V is TRBV7-2; D is undetermined. CDR3 length: 13 amino acids. CDR1 SGHTA and CDR2 FQGNSA come from the germline V gene. Trimming removed 4 bases from V and 12 bases from J, with 16 bases in between. CDR3 in amino acids: CASSSPPLEVQFF. The CDR3 bases are TGTGCCAGCAGCTCCCCCCCGTTAGAAGTGCAGTTCTTC.

This sequence joins TRBV6-5 and TRBJ2-1; D perhaps matches TRBD2 (6 bases). Deletions cut 10 bases from V and 0 bases from J, with 16 bases between. The CDR3 runs 15 residues. The germline V gene encodes CDR1 MNHEY and CDR2 SVGAGI. This CDR3 reads CATLYRESSYNEQFF. The CDR3 nucleotides read TGTGCCACCCTGTACCGGGAGAGCTCCTACAATGAGCAGTTCTTC.

The chain carries TRBV19 and TRBJ2-7; 7 bases agree with TRBD1. This CDR3 has 14 amino acids. The germline V gene has CDR1 LNHDA and CDR2 SQIVND (reference sequence). Germline trimming cut 1 base from V and 3 bases from J; bases unmatched to any gene: 3. This CDR3 is CASSIGDRVYEQYF. CDR3 DNA: TGTGCCAGTAGTATAGGGGACAGAGTCTACGAGCAGTACTTC. Full variable domain (remainder filled in from reference TRBV19 and TRBJ2-7): DGGITQSPKYLFRKEGQNVTLSCEQNLNHDAMYWYRQDPGQGLRLIYYSQIVNDFQKGDIAEGYSVSREKKESFPLTVTSAQKNPTAFYLCASSIGDRVYEQYFGPGTRLTVT.

This chain joins TRBV4-1 and TRBJ1-4, with D tentatively TRBD1 (6 bases). Trimming left V 2 bases short and J 7 bases short, with 17 bases between. The CDR3 runs 16 residues. CDR1 and CDR2 from the germline V gene are MGHRA and YSYEKL. CDR3 amino acids: CASSQNPTVGGEKLFF. DNA for the CDR3: TGCGCCAGCAGCCAAAACCCGACCGTAGGGGGTGAAAAACTGTTTTTT.

This chain uses TRBV27 with TRBJ2-5; 7 positions agree with TRBD2. Losses at the gene ends were 3 bases for V and 6 bases for J; bases not matched to a gene: 4. The germline gives CDR1 MNHEY, CDR2 SMNVEV (reference sequence). CDR3 size: 13 residues. CDR3 sequence reads: CASSFWGGQTQYF. Written as DNA, the CDR3 is TGTGCCAGCAGTTTCTGGGGAGGGCAGACCCAGTACTTC.

J is TRBJ2-7 and V is TRBV2; 11 positions match TRBD1. CDR1 SNHLY and CDR2 FYNNEI come from the germline V gene. The ends lost 4 bases at V and 6 bases at J; junction bases unmatched: 11. CDR3 length: 16 amino acids. For the CDR3, the DNA is TGTGCCAGCAGTGGCAAGGAGGGACAGGGGGGGGCCGAGCAGTACTTC. It codes for CASSGKEGQGGAEQYF.

The CDR3 here is CACHPPFEGQISYEQYF. In DNA form, the CDR3 reads TGTGCCTGCCATCCCCCCTTTGAGGGACAGATCTCCTACGAGCAGTACTTC. The chain employs TRBV30 and TRBJ2-7, with 7 bases fitting TRBD1. The junction had 17 bases not matched to a gene; V was cut back by 6 bases and J by 0 bases. The CDR3 extends over 17 amino acids. The V gene's germline CDR1 is GTSNPN and CDR2 SVGIG (reference sequence). Variable domain in full (rest from reference TRBV30 and TRBJ2-7): SQTIHQWPATLVQPVGSPLSLECTVEGTSNPNLYWYRQAAGRGLQLLFYSVGIGQISSEVPQNLSASRPQDRQFILSSKKLLLSDSGFYLCACHPPFEGQISYEQYFGPGTRLTVT.

The J gene is TRBJ2-7, the V gene TRBV7-2; no firm D call. The CDR3 is 15 amino acids. From germline, CDR1 is SGHTA and CDR2 FQGNSA. V lost 6 bases and J lost 2, with 17 bases in between. The CDR3 sequence is CASSFDPPSPYEQYF. Written as DNA, the CDR3 is TGTGCCAGCAGTTTTGATCCCCCGAGCCCCTACGAGCAGTACTTC.

This sequence joins TRBV19 and TRBJ2-3; 7 nucleotides match TRBD2. The length of the CDR3 is 15 residues. V was pared by 5 bases and J by 0 bases, with 5 bases of the junction left unmatched. CDR1 LNHDA and CDR2 SQIVND come from the germline V gene (reference sequence). Here the CDR3 reads CASSWLGGSTDTQYF. CDR3 nucleotide sequence: TGTGCCAGTAGTTGGCTCGGGGGGAGCACAGATACGCAGTATTTT.

V usage is TRBV7-6 and J usage is TRBJ2-7; a weak D match, TRBD1 (5 bases). Trimming removed 5 bases at V and 4 bases at J, with 12 bases between. The CDR3 is made up of 13 amino acids. The germline CDR1 and CDR2 sequences are SGHVS and FNYEAQ. This CDR3 is CASSLNRGYEQYF. The DNA for the CDR3 is TGTGCCAGCAGCCTTAATAGGGGATACGAGCAGTACTTC.

The chain recombines TRBV10-3 with TRBJ2-2, with 9 bases aligning to TRBD2. The V gene's germline CDR1 is ENHRY and CDR2 SYGVKD. Trimming took 9 bases from V and 5 from J; bases not matched to a gene: 7. This CDR3 has 14 amino acids. The CDR3, as DNA: TGTGCCATTGCGGGAGGGCCACATACCGGGGAGCTGTTTTTT. As protein: CAIAGGPHTGELFF.

The V gene is TRBV5-4, the J gene TRBJ2-7; D is possibly TRBD2 (6 bases). The CDR3 totals 14 residues. With 4 bases removed from V and 0 bases from J, the gap between germline ends came to 11 bases. Germline lookup yields CDR1 SGHNT and CDR2 YYREEE (reference sequence). The CDR3 sequence is CASSDLTSSYEQYF. CDR3 coding DNA: TGTGCCAGCAGCGATCTGACTAGCTCCTACGAGCAGTACTTC.

The chain employs TRBV2 and TRBJ1-1; D is unresolved. V was clipped by 9 bases and J by 5 bases, with 10 bases between them. The germline V gene has CDR1 SNHLY and CDR2 FYNNEI. This CDR3 contains 11 residues. The DNA of the CDR3 is TGTGCCAGGTTGAAGAGAACTGAAGCTTTCTTT. Translating it yields CARLKRTEAFF.

This sequence joins TRBV5-6 and TRBJ2-1; 7 nucleotides line up with TRBD2. Losses at the gene ends were 3 bases for V and 7 bases for J; bases not matched to a gene: 1. The CDR3 consists of 12 residues. Germline-derived CDR1 and CDR2 are SGHDT and YYEEEE. The CDR3 loop reads CASSWGGNEQFF. In DNA form, the CDR3 reads TGTGCCAGCAGCTGGGGGGGGAATGAGCAGTTCTTC.

In this sample, this clone turned up once. The rearrangement uses TRBV28 and TRBJ2-7; TRBD2 aligns across 9 bases. In germline, CDR1 is MDHEN, CDR2 SYDVKM. CDR3 length equals 16 residues. Trimming took 2 bases from V and 3 from J; bases not matched to a gene: 8. The CDR3 protein is CASSLPLAGELYEQYF. For the CDR3, the DNA is TGTGCCAGCAGTTTACCCTTAGCGGGAGAGCTCTACGAGCAGTACTTC. The full variable domain, in which reference TRBV28 and TRBJ2-7 provide the parts outside the CDR3, is DVKVTQSSRYLVKRTGEKVFLECVQDMDHENMFWYRQDPGLGLRLIYFSYDVKMKEKGDIPEGYSVSREKKERFSLILESASTNQTSMYLCASSLPLAGELYEQYFGPGTRLTVT.

The chain has TRBV30 and TRBJ2-7, with D possibly TRBD2 on 6 matching bases. The germline V gene has CDR1 GTSNPN and CDR2 SVGIG (reference sequence). The V gene lost 0 bases and the J gene lost 2 bases, with 14 bases spanning the gap. The CDR3 runs 15 residues. Here the CDR3 DNA reads TGTGCCTGGAGTGTACGGGGGACGGTAACCTACGAGCAGTACTTC. Protein sequence: CAWSVRGTVTYEQYF.

This clone appeared a single time. The chain uses TRBV13 and TRBJ1-2, with D unresolved. Trimming pared 2 bases from V and 2 bases from J, leaving 6 bases between. Germline values: CDR1 PRHDT, CDR2 FYEKMQ (reference sequence). The CDR3 is 13 amino acids. The CDR3 coding sequence is TGTGCCAGCAGCTTATCTCCGAACTATGGCTACACCTTC. Residues: CASSLSPNYGYTF. The full variable domain, in which reference TRBV13 and TRBJ1-2 provide the parts outside the CDR3, is AAGVIQSPRHLIKEKRETATLKCYPIPRHDTVYWYQQGPGQDPQFLISFYEKMQSDKGSIPDRFSAQQFSDYHSELNMSSLELGDSALYFCASSLSPNYGYTFGSGTRLTVV.

The chain uses TRBV5-1 and TRBJ2-1; 9 bases match TRBD2. This CDR3 has 17 amino acids. In germline, CDR1 is SGHRS, CDR2 YFSETQ. The V segment lost 1 base and the J segment 0 bases; nucleotides outside the gene matches: 5. The CDR3 coding sequence is TGCGCCAGCAGCTTGACTGGACTAGCGAGCTCCTACAATGAGCAGTTCTTC. This codes for CASSLTGLASSYNEQFF.

This rearrangement joins TRBV11-2 to TRBJ2-2; D is uncertain. V lost 5 bases and J lost 1, with 11 bases in between. Looked up from germline, CDR1 is SGHAT and CDR2 is FQNNGV. The CDR3 runs to 15 residues. CDR3: CASSPAALNTGELFF. In DNA form, the CDR3 reads TGTGCCAGCAGCCCCGCGGCGCTGAACACCGGGGAGCTGTTTTTT.

This chain joins TRBV7-9 and TRBJ1-3, with D possibly being TRBD1 (5 bases). Between the trimmed V and J ends, which lost 7 bases and 0 bases, there was a span of 19 bases. Germline V gene data show CDR1 as SEHNR and CDR2 as FQNEAQ (reference sequence). The CDR3 covers 17 residues. The CDR3 DNA is TGTGCCAGCACCCGGGGGATCTTTGCAAGCTCTGGAAACACCATATATTTT. This sequence encodes CASTRGIFASSGNTIYF.

The chain carries TRBV19 and TRBJ1-2; D possibly corresponds to TRBD1 (5 bases). The CDR3 consists of 16 residues. V was cut by 0 bases and J by 1 base, with 12 bases left in between. CDR1 and CDR2 from the germline V gene are LNHDA and SQIVND (reference sequence). The CDR3 sequence is CASSIDRTDINYGYTF. CDR3 in DNA: TGTGCCAGTAGTATAGATCGAACGGACATTAACTATGGCTACACCTTC. The whole variable domain, filled in from reference TRBV19 and TRBJ1-2, reads DGGITQSPKYLFRKEGQNVTLSCEQNLNHDAMYWYRQDPGQGLRLIYYSQIVNDFQKGDIAEGYSVSREKKESFPLTVTSAQKNPTAFYLCASSIDRTDINYGYTFGSGTRLTVV.

The chain couples TRBV4-2 to TRBJ2-1, with TRBD2 matching over 8 bases. V dropped 1 base and J dropped 9; count of bases not matched to a gene: 14. CDR1 is LGHNA, CDR2 YNFKEQ, per germline. The CDR3 runs 17 residues. The CDR3, as DNA: TGTGCCAGCAGCCAAGCTGGGACTAGGACTCTATCGAGTGAGCAGTTCTTC. This translates into CASSQAGTRTLSSEQFF.